This entry lists 20 T cell receptor beta chains sequenced from one sample in a study of blood T cell repertoires in COVID-19. Sequenced by immunoSEQ multiplex PCR; TCRdb stores in-frame clones only, minus some. The sample includes about 500,000 clones, roughly nine tenths seen only once; the top ten take 0.7% to 1%. Specimen: peripheral blood. The source of these receptors is a man younger than 35 with COVID-19, enrolled during active disease.

The chain employs TRBV24-1 and TRBJ2-3, with TRBD2 matching over 8 bases. This CDR3 spans 14 amino acids. Per the germline V gene, CDR1 is KGHDR and CDR2 is SFDVKD. V lost 9 bases and J lost 5; bases outside the gene matches: 9. DNA of the CDR3: TGTGCCACCGCGGGAGGAGGGCCGAGAGATACGCAGTATTTT. Protein sequence: CATAGGGPRDTQYF.

This chain uses TRBV4-1 with TRBJ2-7; TRBD2 might be the D (6 bases). Trimming took 1 base from V and 2 from J, leaving 12 bases between them. Germline CDR1 is MGHRA and CDR2 is YSYEKL. This CDR3 has 15 amino acids. In DNA, the CDR3 is TGCGCCAGCAGCCAAGTGGGGGGAAAGACCTACGAGCAGTACTTC. Its protein is CASSQVGGKTYEQYF.

This chain joins TRBV5-4 and TRBJ2-1; D remains unclear. CDR3 length equals 11 residues. V shed 6 bases and J shed 8 bases, with 9 bases lying between them. Germline V lookup: CDR1 SGHNT, CDR2 YYREEE (reference sequence). CDR3 region: CASKSVHEQFF. The CDR3 region has the DNA TGTGCCAGCAAATCAGTGCATGAGCAGTTCTTC.

A remark on this clone: Other DNA sequences of this sample code for an identical CDR3. V gene TRBV5-1 combines with J gene TRBJ2-7; D is unresolved. V lost 0 bases, J lost 4 bases, and 5 bases lay in between. The V gene's germline CDR1 is SGHRS and CDR2 YFSETQ. This CDR3 spans 12 amino acids. The CDR3 sequence: CASSLGAYEQYF. CDR3 DNA: TGCGCCAGCAGCTTGGGAGCTTACGAGCAGTACTTC.

This clone was picked up one time. The V gene is TRBV19, the J gene TRBJ2-3; 16 bases line up with TRBD2. This CDR3 comprises 16 residues. The germline V gene encodes CDR1 LNHDA and CDR2 SQIVND (reference sequence). Unmatched junction bases numbered 4, after V lost 0 bases and J lost 10 bases. The DNA of the CDR3 is TGTGCCAGTAGTATAGAGGGGACTAGCGGGAGGGCCTCGCAGTATTTT. Its protein product is CASSIEGTSGRASQYF.

The rearrangement joins TRBV11-2 to TRBJ2-2; 12 positions agree with TRBD2. CDR3 length equals 18 residues. CDR1 is SGHAT and CDR2 is FQNNGV in the germline V gene. The junction had 7 bases not matched to a gene; V was cut back by 5 bases and J by 0 bases. This CDR3 reads CASSTRPSGGANTGELFF. The CDR3 DNA follows: TGTGCCAGCAGCACCCGGCCTAGCGGGGGGGCGAACACCGGGGAGCTGTTTTTT.

The V gene is TRBV16, the J gene TRBJ1-2, with 10 bases matching TRBD1. After removal of 4 bases from V and 4 bases from J, the junction contained 12 bases not matched to a gene. Germline V CDR1 and CDR2: KGHSY, FQNENV. CDR3 length: 17 amino acids. For the CDR3, the DNA is TGTGCCAGCAGCCCTAGAAGTGGGACAGGGGAAGGCTATGGCTACACCTTC. Translating gives CASSPRSGTGEGYGYTF.

The gene calls are TRBV30 and TRBJ2-6, with TRBD1 as a possible D gene (6 bases). CDR3 length equals 14 residues. The V gene's germline CDR1 is GTSNPN and CDR2 SVGIG (reference sequence). Trimming pared 5 bases from V and 4 bases from J, leaving 12 bases between. The CDR3 region has the DNA TGTGCCTGGGGGGGCCTTCGAGGGGCCAACGTCCTGACTTTC. Encoded protein: CAWGGLRGANVLTF.

The chain combines TRBV11-3 with TRBJ2-7; TRBD1 matches at 8 bases. This CDR3 is built from 15 residues. V lost 5 bases to trimming and J lost 2 bases; unmatched junction nucleotides: 8. Germline loops: CDR1 SGHNT, CDR2 YENEEA. The DNA of the CDR3 is TGTGCCAGCAGCCTTCGACAGGGGACGACCTACGAGCAGTACTTC. Its protein product is CASSLRQGTTYEQYF.

The chain recombines TRBV7-2 with TRBJ1-1, with unresolved D. The CDR3 contains 15 residues. Germline V gives CDR1 SGHTA, CDR2 FQGNSA. Trimming pared 4 bases from V and 1 base from J, leaving 13 bases between. The CDR3 sequence: CASSSYGGENTEAFF. As DNA, the CDR3 is TGTGCCAGCAGCTCATATGGCGGGGAGAACACTGAAGCTTTCTTT.

In its sample, this clone was seen once. This chain links TRBV5-6 with TRBJ2-2; TRBD2 agrees at 7 bases. The CDR3 spans 15 residues. The trim removed 4 bases at V and 2 bases at J, leaving 5 bases unmatched. In germline, CDR1 is SGHDT, CDR2 YYEEEE. The DNA of the CDR3 is TGTGCCAGCAGCCAACTAGCGACAAACACCGGGGAGCTGTTTTTT. It encodes CASSQLATNTGELFF.

The V call is TRBV2, the J call TRBJ2-1, with a possible D match to TRBD1 (6 bases). In germline, CDR1 is SNHLY, CDR2 FYNNEI. Trimming cost V 4 bases and J 5 bases, with 9 bases left between them. This CDR3 contains 13 residues. Written as DNA, the CDR3 is TGTGCCAGCAGTGTCAGGGGAGACAATGAGCAGTTCTTC. Protein sequence: CASSVRGDNEQFF.

This rearrangement joins TRBV9 to TRBJ1-4; a possible D gene is TRBD1 (6 bases). Germline V gene lookup returns CDR1 SGDLS and CDR2 YYNGEE. The V and J ends lost 2 bases and 8 bases respectively, with 16 bases between them. This CDR3 contains 15 residues. The DNA for the CDR3 is TGTGCCAGCAGCGTCGGGTGGGGGCCTTGGGAAAAACTGTTTTTT. Translating gives CASSVGWGPWEKLFF.

The sample holds one count of this clone. The chain has TRBV12-3 or TRBV12-4 and TRBJ1-1; D not resolved. V was cut by 2 bases and J by 11 bases, with 12 bases left in between. The CDR3 consists of 12 residues. The CDR3 loop is CASSLTRVGAFF. The CDR3 nucleotides read TGTGCCAGCAGTTTAACCCGGGTCGGGGCTTTCTTT.

J is TRBJ1-3 and V is TRBV5-1; TRBD1 is a possible D gene (5 bases). CDR3 size: 14 residues. Germline CDR1 SGHRS, CDR2 YFSETQ. V lost 3 bases and J lost 7, with 14 bases in between. CDR3 residues: CASSSGRTVNTIYF. The CDR3 coding sequence is TGCGCCAGCAGCTCAGGGAGGACGGTGAACACCATATATTTT.

This chain links TRBV3-1 (or the pseudogene TRBV3-2) with TRBJ2-3; perhaps TRBD2 as D (5 bases). The CDR3 totals 13 residues. From germline, CDR1 is LGHDT and CDR2 YNNKEL (reference sequence). Deletions cut 2 bases from V and 4 bases from J, with 7 bases between. CDR3 sequence: CASSQPGSDTQYF. CDR3 nucleotide sequence: TGTGCCAGCAGCCAACCGGGGTCAGATACGCAGTATTTT.

The V and J genes are TRBV2 and TRBJ1-5, with a tentative D call TRBD1 (5 bases). CDR3 length equals 15 residues. With 2 bases removed from V and 4 bases from J, the gap between germline ends came to 12 bases. In germline, CDR1 is SNHLY, CDR2 FYNNEI. CDR3 region: CASSEKGMGNQPQHF. The CDR3, as DNA: TGTGCCAGCAGTGAAAAGGGGATGGGTAATCAGCCCCAGCATTTT.

The rearrangement uses TRBV4-1 and TRBJ2-1; possibly TRBD1 for D (6 bases). The CDR3 contains 17 residues. Germline CDR1 MGHRA, CDR2 YSYEKL. V was shortened by 0 bases and J by 8 bases, with 20 bases between the two germline ends. The CDR3 DNA reads TGCGCCAGCAGCCAAGATTCGGACAGCAGGACCCAATATGAGCAGTTCTTC. Translation: CASSQDSDSRTQYEQFF.

This clone has only a few counts. This rearrangement joins TRBV6-5 to TRBJ1-5; D unclear. The CDR3 sequence is 14 residues long. V was pared by 6 bases and J by 9 bases, with 18 bases between. Germline V lookup: CDR1 MNHEY, CDR2 SVGAGI. The CDR3 bases are TGTGCCAGCAGGACCGGCTCCATAGCCTGGCCCCAGCATTTT. Amino acid sequence: CASRTGSIAWPQHF.

This clone was observed once. V usage is TRBV7-9 and J usage is TRBJ1-6; D ambiguous. CDR1 is SEHNR, CDR2 FQNEAQ, per germline (reference sequence). Deletions cut 2 bases from V and 0 bases from J, with 14 bases between. This CDR3 is built from 18 residues. CDR3 DNA sequence: TGTGCCAGCAGCTTACCCGGGGATATAAGCTCCTATAATTCACCCCTCCACTTT. It translates to CASSLPGDISSYNSPLHF.